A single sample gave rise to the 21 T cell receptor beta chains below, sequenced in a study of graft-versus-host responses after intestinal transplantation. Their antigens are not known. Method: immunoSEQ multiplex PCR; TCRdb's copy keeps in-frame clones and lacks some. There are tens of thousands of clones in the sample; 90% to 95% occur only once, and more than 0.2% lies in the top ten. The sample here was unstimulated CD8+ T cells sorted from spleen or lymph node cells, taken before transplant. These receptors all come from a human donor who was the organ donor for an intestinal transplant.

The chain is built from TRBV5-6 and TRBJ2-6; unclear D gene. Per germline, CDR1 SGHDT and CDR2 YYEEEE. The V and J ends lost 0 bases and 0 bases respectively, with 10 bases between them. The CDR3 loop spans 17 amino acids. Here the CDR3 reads CASSLVRARSGANVLTF. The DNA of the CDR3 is TGTGCCAGCAGCTTGGTGCGAGCGCGCTCTGGGGCCAACGTCCTGACTTTC. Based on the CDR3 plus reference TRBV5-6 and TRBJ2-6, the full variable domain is DAGVTQSPTHLIKTRGQQVTLRCSPKSGHDTVSWYQQALGQGPQFIFQYYEEEERQRGNFPDRFSGHQFPNYSSELNVNALLLGDSALYLCASSLVRARSGANVLTFGAGSRLTVL.

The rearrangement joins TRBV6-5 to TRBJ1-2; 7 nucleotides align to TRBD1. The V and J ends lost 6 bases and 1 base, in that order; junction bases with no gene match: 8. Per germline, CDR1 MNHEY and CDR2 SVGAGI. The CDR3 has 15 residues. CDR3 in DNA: TGTGCCAGCAGCCACATCGGGACAGATAACTATGGCTACACCTTC. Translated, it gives CASSHIGTDNYGYTF.

CDR3 amino acids: CASSLSGGVDTEAFF. CDR3 sequence (DNA): TGTGCCAGCAGCTTATCGGGGGGAGTTGATACTGAAGCTTTCTTT. The chain employs TRBV7-9 and TRBJ1-1; weak D call: TRBD1 (5 bases). The V end lost 2 bases, the J end lost 5 bases, and 15 bases lay between the germline ends. The CDR3 sequence is 15 residues long. Germline CDR1 reads SEHNR; CDR2 reads FQNEAQ (reference sequence).

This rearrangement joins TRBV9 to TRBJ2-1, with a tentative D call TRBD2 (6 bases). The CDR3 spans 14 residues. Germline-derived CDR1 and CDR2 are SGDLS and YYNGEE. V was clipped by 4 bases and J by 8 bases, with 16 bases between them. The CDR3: CASSPTTSLYEQFF. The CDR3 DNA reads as TGTGCCAGCAGCCCAACGACTAGTTTATATGAGCAGTTCTTC. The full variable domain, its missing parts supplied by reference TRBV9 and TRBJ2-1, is DSGVTQTPKHLITATGQRVTLRCSPRSGDLSVYWYQQSLDQGLQFLIQYYNGEERAKGNILERFSAQQFPDLHSELNLSSLELGDSALYFCASSPTTSLYEQFFGPGTRLTVL.

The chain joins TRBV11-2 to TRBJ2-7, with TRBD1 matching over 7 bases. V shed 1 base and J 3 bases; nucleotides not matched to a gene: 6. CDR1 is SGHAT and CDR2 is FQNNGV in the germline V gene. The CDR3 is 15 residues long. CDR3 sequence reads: CASSLVFQGVYEQYF. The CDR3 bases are TGTGCCAGCAGCTTAGTCTTTCAGGGGGTCTACGAGCAGTACTTC.

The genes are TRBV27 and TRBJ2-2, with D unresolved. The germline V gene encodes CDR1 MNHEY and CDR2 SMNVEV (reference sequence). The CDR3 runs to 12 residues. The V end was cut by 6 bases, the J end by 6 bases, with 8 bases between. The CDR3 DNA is TGTGCCAGCAGCAGCCTACCCGGGGAGCTGTTTTTT. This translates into CASSSLPGELFF.

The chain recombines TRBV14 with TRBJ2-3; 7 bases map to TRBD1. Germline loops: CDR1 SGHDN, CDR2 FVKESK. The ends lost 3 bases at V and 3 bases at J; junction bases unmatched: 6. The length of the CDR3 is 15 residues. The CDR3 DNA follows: TGTGCCAGCAGCCACCTTGAGGGGGCAACAGATACGCAGTATTTT. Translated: CASSHLEGATDTQYF. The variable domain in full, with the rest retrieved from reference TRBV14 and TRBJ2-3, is EAGVTQFPSHSVIEKGQTVTLRCDPISGHDNLYWYRRVMGKEIKFLLHFVKESKQDESGMPNNRFLAERTGGTYSTLKVQPAELEDSGVYFCASSHLEGATDTQYFGPGTRLTVL.

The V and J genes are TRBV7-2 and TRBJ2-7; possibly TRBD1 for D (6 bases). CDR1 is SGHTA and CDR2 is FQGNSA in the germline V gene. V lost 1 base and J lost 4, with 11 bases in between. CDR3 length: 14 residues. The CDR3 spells CASSLGTAPYEQYF. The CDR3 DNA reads TGTGCCAGCAGCTTAGGGACAGCTCCATACGAGCAGTACTTC.

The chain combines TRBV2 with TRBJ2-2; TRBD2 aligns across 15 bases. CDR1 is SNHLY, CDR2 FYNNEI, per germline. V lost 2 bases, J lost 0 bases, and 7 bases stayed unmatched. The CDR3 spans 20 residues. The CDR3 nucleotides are TGTGCCAGCAGTGAACGTCAGGGACTAGCGGGGGGTGCGAACACCGGGGAGCTGTTTTTT. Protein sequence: CASSERQGLAGGANTGELFF.

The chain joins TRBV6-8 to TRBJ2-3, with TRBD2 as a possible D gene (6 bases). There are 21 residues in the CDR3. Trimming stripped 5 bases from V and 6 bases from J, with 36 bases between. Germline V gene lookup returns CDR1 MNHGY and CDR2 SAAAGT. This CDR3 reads CASSNGWGGAPIFLLPDTQYF. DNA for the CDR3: TGTGCCAGCAGTAACGGCTGGGGCGGGGCTCCGATCTTCCTACTACCCGATACGCAGTATTTT.

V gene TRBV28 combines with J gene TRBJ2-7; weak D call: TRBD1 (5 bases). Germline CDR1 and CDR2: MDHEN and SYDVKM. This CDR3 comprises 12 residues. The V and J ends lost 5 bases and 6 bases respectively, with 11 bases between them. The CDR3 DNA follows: TGTGCCAGCAGTCAGGGATCGGCCGAGCAGTACTTC. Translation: CASSQGSAEQYF.

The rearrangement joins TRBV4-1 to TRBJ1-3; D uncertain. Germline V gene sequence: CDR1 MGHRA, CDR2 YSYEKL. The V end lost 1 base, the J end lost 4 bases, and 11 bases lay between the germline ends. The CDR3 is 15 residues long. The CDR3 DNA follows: TGCGCCAGCAGCCAAGTTCCATTGGGCGGAAACACCATATATTTT. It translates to CASSQVPLGGNTIYF.

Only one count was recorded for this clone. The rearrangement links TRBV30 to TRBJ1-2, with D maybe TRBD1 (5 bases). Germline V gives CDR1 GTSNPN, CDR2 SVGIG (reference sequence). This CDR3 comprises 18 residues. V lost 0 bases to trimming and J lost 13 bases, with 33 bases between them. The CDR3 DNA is TGTGCCTGGAGTGTATGGGGCCCGCCGGCCGAAAGGGACGGGGAATCCACCTTC. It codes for CAWSVWGPPAERDGESTF.

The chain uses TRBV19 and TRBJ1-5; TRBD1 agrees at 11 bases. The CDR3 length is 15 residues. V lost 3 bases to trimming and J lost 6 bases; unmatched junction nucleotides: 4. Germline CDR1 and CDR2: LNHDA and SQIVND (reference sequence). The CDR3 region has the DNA TGTGCCAGTAGTATGGACAGGGGGCGGGTTCAGCCCCAGCATTTT. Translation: CASSMDRGRVQPQHF. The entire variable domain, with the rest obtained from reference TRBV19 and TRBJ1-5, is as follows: DGGITQSPKYLFRKEGQNVTLSCEQNLNHDAMYWYRQDPGQGLRLIYYSQIVNDFQKGDIAEGYSVSREKKESFPLTVTSAQKNPTAFYLCASSMDRGRVQPQHFGDGTRLSIL.

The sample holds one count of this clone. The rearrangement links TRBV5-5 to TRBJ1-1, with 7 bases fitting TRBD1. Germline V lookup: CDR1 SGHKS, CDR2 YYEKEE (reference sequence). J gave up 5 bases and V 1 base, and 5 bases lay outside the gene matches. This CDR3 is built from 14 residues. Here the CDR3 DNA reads TGTGCCAGCAGCTTGACAGGGGCTGAAACTGAAGCTTTCTTT. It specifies CASSLTGAETEAFF.

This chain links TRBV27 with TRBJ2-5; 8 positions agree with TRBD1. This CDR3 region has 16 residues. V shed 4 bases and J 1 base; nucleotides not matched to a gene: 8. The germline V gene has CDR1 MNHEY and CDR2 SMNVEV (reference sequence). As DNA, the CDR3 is TGTGCCAGCAGTTCACGGCCAGGGGGCCTCCAAGAGACCCAGTACTTC. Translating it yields CASSSRPGGLQETQYF.

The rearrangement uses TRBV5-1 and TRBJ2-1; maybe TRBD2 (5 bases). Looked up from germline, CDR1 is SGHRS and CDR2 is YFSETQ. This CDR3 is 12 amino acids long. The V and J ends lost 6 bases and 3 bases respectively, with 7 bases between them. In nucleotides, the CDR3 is TGCGCCAGCACCGGGGACTACAATGAGCAGTTCTTC. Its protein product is CASTGDYNEQFF.

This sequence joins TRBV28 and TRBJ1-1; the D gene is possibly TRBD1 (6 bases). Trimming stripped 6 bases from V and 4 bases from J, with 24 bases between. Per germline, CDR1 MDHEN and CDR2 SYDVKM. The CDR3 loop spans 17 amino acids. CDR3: CASSGTHRDVWITEAFF. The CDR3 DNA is TGTGCCAGCAGCGGCACTCACAGGGATGTCTGGATCACTGAAGCTTTCTTT.

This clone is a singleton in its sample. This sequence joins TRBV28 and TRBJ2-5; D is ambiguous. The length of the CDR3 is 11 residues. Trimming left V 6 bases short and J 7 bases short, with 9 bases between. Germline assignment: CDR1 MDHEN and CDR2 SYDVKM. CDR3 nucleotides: TGTGCCAGCAGCCTAAGTGGGACCCAGTACTTC. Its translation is CASSLSGTQYF.

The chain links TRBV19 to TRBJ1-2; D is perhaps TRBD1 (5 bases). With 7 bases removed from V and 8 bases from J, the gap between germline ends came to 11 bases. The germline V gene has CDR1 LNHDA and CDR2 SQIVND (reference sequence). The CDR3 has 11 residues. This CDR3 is CASTGLDGYTF. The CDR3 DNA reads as TGTGCCAGTACAGGGTTAGACGGCTACACCTTC. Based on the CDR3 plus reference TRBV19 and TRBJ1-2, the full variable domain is DGGITQSPKYLFRKEGQNVTLSCEQNLNHDAMYWYRQDPGQGLRLIYYSQIVNDFQKGDIAEGYSVSREKKESFPLTVTSAQKNPTAFYLCASTGLDGYTFGSGTRLTVV.

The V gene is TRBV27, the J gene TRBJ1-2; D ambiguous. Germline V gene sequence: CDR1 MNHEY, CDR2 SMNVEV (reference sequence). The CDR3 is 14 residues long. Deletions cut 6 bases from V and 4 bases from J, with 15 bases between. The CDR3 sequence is CASSVRAAVYGYTF. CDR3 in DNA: TGTGCCAGCAGCGTTAGGGCAGCGGTCTATGGCTACACCTTC.